This T cell receptor (beta chain) comes out of a study of early T cells in non-severe SARS-CoV-2 infection. CDR1 is SEHNR and CDR2 is FQNEAQ in the germline V gene (reference sequence). This CDR3 is 14 amino acids long. V dropped 5 bases and J dropped 2; count of bases not matched to a gene: 4. Separate cDNA molecules each had unique molecular identifiers attached to them. Each CDR3 protein gets one entry after TCRdb re-called the 5' RACE reads with MiXCR. Of 60,000 to 75,000 distinct CDR3 sequences in the sample, around an eighth are singletons; the top ten hold 1.2% to 1.5%. The receptor was derived from an adult who was a healthcare worker with PCR-confirmed SARS-CoV-2 infection or an uninfected control (not recorded which). The V call is TRBV7-9, the J call TRBJ2-3; 7 nucleotides match TRBD2. Material: whole blood, obtained at baseline. CDR3 nucleotide sequence: TGTGCCAGCAGCCCTAGCGGCTTCACAGATACGCAGTATTTT. Translating gives CASSPSGFTDTQYF.